This TCR beta chain was documented in a study of T cell responses to AZD1222 COVID-19 vaccine. Remarks on this clone: Its specificity is not known.

General study results and limits: Unmutated variant regions are reportedly targeted by nearly half of spike-specific TCRs.

This CDR3 has 15 amino acids. Measured with immunoSEQ multiplex PCR; TCRdb has only the in-frame clones, and not every one. The profile shows 150,000 or so clones, just under 95% of them singletons. The chain carries TRBV21-1 and TRBJ2-7; TRBD1 was called by the table and not checked on the DNA. TRBV21-1 represents a pseudogene. Sequences were derived from peripheral blood, sampled on day 0 of AZD1222 vaccination. The receptor's source is an adult in good health. This CDR3 is CASRRLRDRSYEQYF. As DNA, the CDR3 is TGTGCCAGCAGAAGACTACGGGACAGGTCCTACGAGCAGTACTTC.